The 13 T cell receptor beta chains below all came from one sample that was sequenced in a study of glioma-infiltrating T cells. TCR alpha and beta CDR3 regions were amplified from RNA using iRepertoire nested multiplex PCR. TCRdb recomputed calls from the multiplex PCR reads with MiXCR, one row per CDR3 protein. The table shows over 120,000 distinct CDR3 sequences, with about 39% occurring only once. Input material: glioma tissue, nonneoplastic brain tissue, or PBMCs (not recorded which). These receptors were taken from a human donor with low-grade glioma or glioblastoma, undergoing nonglioma brain surgery, or in good health (not recorded which).

The chain couples TRBV27 to TRBJ2-7; a weak D match, TRBD1 (5 bases). This CDR3 contains 15 residues. The V end lost 2 bases, the J end lost 0 bases, and 11 bases lay between the germline ends. CDR1 is MNHEY and CDR2 is SMNVEV in the germline V gene (reference sequence). The CDR3 loop is CASSLKQGSSYEQYF. CDR3 sequence (DNA): TGTGCCAGCAGTTTAAAGCAGGGCAGCTCCTACGAGCAGTACTTC.

The chain links TRBV6-6 to TRBJ1-1; D is possibly TRBD1 (6 bases). Germline assignment: CDR1 MNHNY and CDR2 SVGAGI (reference sequence). V was trimmed by 0 bases and J by 5 bases, leaving 10 bases between them. This CDR3 has 14 amino acids. CDR3: CASSYSYRETEAFF. The CDR3 nucleotides read TGTGCCAGCAGTTACTCCTACAGGGAGACTGAAGCTTTCTTT.

The V gene is TRBV4-1, the J gene TRBJ2-1, with 8 bases lining up with TRBD1. The germline V gene encodes CDR1 MGHRA and CDR2 YSYEKL. V lost 3 bases and J lost 7; bases outside the gene matches: 8. The CDR3 consists of 15 residues. The CDR3 DNA reads TGCGCCAGCAGCCAGCTCGGACAGGGTCTGAATGAGCAGTTCTTC. It yields the protein CASSQLGQGLNEQFF.

The chain joins TRBV6-2 or TRBV6-3 to TRBJ1-6; D not resolved. The CDR3 runs to 14 residues. CDR1 MNHEY and CDR2 SVGEGT come from the germline V gene. Trimming removed 1 base at V and 7 bases at J, with 8 bases between. The CDR3 region is CASSYYGLNSPLHF. For the CDR3, the DNA is TGTGCCAGCAGTTACTACGGCTTAAATTCACCCCTCCACTTT.

The V call is TRBV4-1, the J call TRBJ2-7; no definite D call. CDR3 length: 13 residues. The germline CDR1 and CDR2 sequences are MGHRA and YSYEKL. V was cut by 4 bases and J by 0 bases, with 7 bases left in between. The CDR3 sequence: CASSLIHSYEQYF. The CDR3 DNA reads as TGCGCCAGCAGCCTCATACACTCCTACGAGCAGTACTTC.

This chain connects TRBV3-1 to TRBJ2-3; D possibly corresponds to TRBD2 (5 bases). Per germline, CDR1 LGHDT and CDR2 YNNKEL (reference sequence). The V end was cut by 2 bases, the J end by 4 bases, with 19 bases between. The CDR3 is 17 residues long. CDR3 region: CASSQRPQTNEADTQYF. In DNA form, the CDR3 reads TGTGCCAGCAGCCAAAGACCGCAGACTAATGAGGCAGATACGCAGTATTTT.

Worth noting for this clonotype: This clone may be a read error of a much larger clone one base away. The chain is built from TRBV6-2 or TRBV6-3 and TRBJ1-1, with D unclear. Germline CDR1 MNHEY, CDR2 SVGEGT. CDR3 length: 11 residues. The germline V and J ends were trimmed by 7 bases and 5 bases, with 8 bases remaining between them. The CDR3 spells CASTSGTEAFF. CDR3 coding DNA: TGTGCCAGCACCTCCGGAACTGAAGCTTTCTTT.

This clonotype was found a few times. CDR3 nucleotide sequence: TGTGCCAGCAGTTCTGAAGGGGCTGGGTACGAGCAGTACTTC. Residues: CASSSEGAGYEQYF. This chain links TRBV2 with TRBJ2-7; the D gene is possibly TRBD1 (5 bases). The CDR3 consists of 14 residues. The V end lost 5 bases, the J end lost 4 bases, and 15 bases lay between the germline ends. The germline gives CDR1 SNHLY, CDR2 FYNNEI.

This clonotype was counted between two and nine times. This chain joins TRBV6-6 and TRBJ2-7; D is unclear. The V end lost 2 bases, the J end lost 0 bases, and 8 bases lay between the germline ends. CDR1 is MNHNY and CDR2 is SVGAGI in the germline V gene (reference sequence). The CDR3 totals 14 residues. DNA for the CDR3: TGTGCCAGCAGTTACGGGGTAAGCTCCTACGAGCAGTACTTC. This encodes CASSYGVSSYEQYF.

This clonotype has only a few counts. The V call is TRBV12-3 or TRBV12-4, the J call TRBJ2-3; D may be TRBD2 (6 bases). The CDR3 has 15 residues. V lost 5 bases and J 0 bases, leaving 12 bases between the germline ends. CDR3 sequence reads: CASSPGTSSTDTQYF. In DNA, the CDR3 is TGTGCCAGCAGTCCGGGGACTTCTAGCACAGATACGCAGTATTTT.

The table lists this clonotype with a few counts. The chain links TRBV7-2 to TRBJ2-3; 12 nucleotides align to TRBD2. The CDR3 is made up of 17 amino acids. The V gene's germline CDR1 is SGHTA and CDR2 FQGNSA. With 1 base clipped from V and 2 bases from J, the junction kept 4 bases outside the gene matches. For the CDR3, the DNA is TGTGCCAGCAGCTTAGGCGGACTAGCGGGATTCACAGATACGCAGTATTTT. This gives the protein CASSLGGLAGFTDTQYF. Looking up the rest from reference TRBV7-2 and TRBJ2-3 gives the full variable domain: GAGVSQSPSNKVTEKGKDVELRCDPISGHTALYWYRQSLGQGLEFLIYFQGNSAPDKSGLPSDRFSAERTGGSVSTLTIQRTQQEDSAVYLCASSLGGLAGFTDTQYFGPGTRLTVL.

This clonotype is categorized as medium-sized (0.01 to 0.1%). The CDR3 DNA follows: TGCAGCGTTGAACCCTTCGGTGTGGGTGGCTATGGCTACACCTTC. The encoded protein is CSVEPFGVGGYGYTF. The rearrangement uses TRBV29-1 and TRBJ1-2; D gene unclear. Germline V gives CDR1 SQVTM, CDR2 ANQGSEA. The CDR3 contains 15 residues. V was shortened by 2 bases and J by 4 bases, with 17 bases between the two germline ends. Full variable domain (missing parts from reference TRBV29-1 and TRBJ1-2): SAVISQKPSRDICQRGTSLTIQCQVDSQVTMMFWYRQQPGQSLTLIATANQGSEATYESGFVIDKFPISRPNLTFSTLTVSNMSPEDSSIYLCSVEPFGVGGYGYTFGSGTRLTVV.

The chain couples TRBV10-3 to TRBJ2-3; D remains ambiguous. The V gene's germline CDR1 is ENHRY and CDR2 SYGVKD. V lost 2 bases to trimming and J lost 6 bases, with 3 bases between them. The CDR3 sequence is 11 residues long. The CDR3 nucleotides are TGTGCCATCAGTGAGCGGGATACGCAGTATTTT. It yields the protein CAISERDTQYF.